A selection of T cell receptor beta chains follows, all from one sample in a study of shared clonotypes between healthy human individuals. The protocol was immunoSEQ multiplex PCR, while the TCRdb copy is restricted to in-frame clones and leaves out a portion. The sample comprises just over 2,000,000 clones, 95% of which are singletons, and 0.13% rests with the top ten. The sequencing sample was made of naive CD4+ T cells sorted from blood. Receptors originate from a man aged 18-30 years in good health. Each CDR3 is given with its conserved first and last residue. D genes are given only for firm matches. Part of the rows lack a size; the others show once, few, many or a class for expanded clones.

d_call j_call clone_size v_call cdr3_nt cdr3_aa
NA TRBJ1-2 NA TRBV10-2 TGCGCCAGCAGCGGACAGCCCCTGGGAGGCTACACCTTC CASSGQPLGGYTF
NA TRBJ2-5 NA TRBV5-1 TGCGCCAGCAGCTTGGCAGGGCAAGGGGAGACCCAGTACTTC CASSLAGQGETQYF
NA TRBJ2-1 NA TRBV19 TGTGCCAGTACTAGCCTACGGCAGGGAGACAATGAGCAGTTCTTC CASTSLRQGDNEQFF
TRBD1 TRBJ2-1 NA TRBV18 TGTGCCAGCTCACCATGGAGAATTACTCCGGGACAGGGGGCTTATAGTGAGCAGTTCTTC CASSPWRITPGQGAYSEQFF
NA TRBJ2-7 NA TRBV5-4 TGTGCCAGCAGGGAGGACGTAGGGGCCAACGAGCAGTACTTC CASREDVGANEQYF
NA TRBJ1-1 once TRBV9 TGTGCCAGCAGCGCCGCGGGGGAGAGCACTGAAGCTTTCTTT CASSAAGESTEAFF
NA TRBJ2-7 NA TRBV11-2 TGTGCCAGCAGGAGCTCGAGCTCCTACGAGCAGTACTTC CASRSSSSYEQYF
NA TRBJ1-1 NA TRBV30 TGTGCCTGGAGCCCGGGGAAAACTGAAGCTTCCTTT CAWSPGKTEASF
TRBD2 TRBJ2-5 NA TRBV7-9 TGTGCCAGCAGCCGCGGCGGGGGGGCGAAAGAGACCCAGTACTTC CASSRGGGAKETQYF
NA TRBJ2-5 NA TRBV5-1 TGCGCCAGCAGCCCGCTAGAGACCCAGTACTTC CASSPLETQYF
NA TRBJ2-2 NA TRBV10-3 TGTGCCATCAGAACCCCCGGGCCCGGGGGGGAGCTGTTTTTT CAIRTPGPGGELFF
NA TRBJ1-2 NA TRBV2 TGTGCCAGCAGTTACAGACCTAACTATGGCTACACCTTC CASSYRPNYGYTF
TRBD2 TRBJ2-7 NA TRBV7-2 TGTGCCAGCAGCGAGACCCGACTAGCGGGACCCTACGAGCAGTACTTC CASSETRLAGPYEQYF
TRBD1 TRBJ2-6 NA TRBV18 TGTGCCAGCTCAGTATCTAGGGACAGGGCCTCTGGGGCCAACGTCCTGACTTTC CASSVSRDRASGANVLTF
NA TRBJ1-5 NA TRBV6-5 TGTGCCAGCAGGGAGACTCGCAATCAGCCCCAGCATTTT CASRETRNQPQHF
TRBD2 TRBJ2-1 NA TRBV6-1 TGTGCCAGCAGGCTTCTAGCGGACTCCTACAATGAGCAGTTCTTC CASRLLADSYNEQFF
TRBD2 TRBJ2-3 NA TRBV5-1 TGCGCCAGCAGCTTGGGTCCTAGCGGGAGGAACGCAGATACGCAGTATTTT CASSLGPSGRNADTQYF
TRBD1 TRBJ1-5 few TRBV7-2 TGTGCCAGCAGCTTAGAGTGGGGACAGGGCTCCTATAGCAATCAGCCCCAGCATTTT CASSLEWGQGSYSNQPQHF
TRBD1 TRBJ1-4 NA TRBV4-3 TGCGCCAGCAGCCTGGAGCCCCAGGGGGCGGGTGAAAAACTGTTTTTT CASSLEPQGAGEKLFF
NA TRBJ1-1 NA TRBV6-5 TGTGCCAGCAGTTATCTACAGGAGAACACTGAAGCTTTCTTT CASSYLQENTEAFF
NA TRBJ1-5 NA TRBV7-9 TGTGCCAGCAGCTCTCAAAATCAGCCCCAGCATTTT CASSSQNQPQHF
NA TRBJ2-7 NA TRBV5-1 TGCGCCAGCAGCTTGGCCCTCGGGACCTACGAGCAGTACTTC CASSLALGTYEQYF
NA TRBJ1-5 NA TRBV2 TGTGCCAGCAGTGAAGGGCCCGGTCCCTTGAGAAGCAATCAGCCCCAGCATTTT CASSEGPGPLRSNQPQHF
NA TRBJ1-2 few TRBV19 TGTGCCAGTAGTATACGTGGAGGCGACGTTGAAGGCTACACCTTC CASSIRGGDVEGYTF
NA TRBJ1-1 NA TRBV2 TGTGCCAGCAGTGTGAGTCGGGACACTGAAGCTTTCTTT CASSVSRDTEAFF
NA TRBJ2-7 NA TRBV5-1 TGCGCCAGCAGCCTGGACGGCTTATCCTACGAGCAGTACTTC CASSLDGLSYEQYF
NA TRBJ2-1 NA TRBV30 TGTGCCTGGAGTCCAGGGTACAATGAGCAGTTCTTC CAWSPGYNEQFF
NA TRBJ2-1 NA TRBV5-1 TGCGCCAGCAGCTCCTCTTACGGGGCCTACAATGAGCAGTTCTTC CASSSSYGAYNEQFF
NA TRBJ1-2 NA TRBV5-4 TGTGCCAGCAGCTTGGTGGGAGGGGGCTACACCTTC CASSLVGGGYTF
NA TRBJ2-7 NA TRBV5-6 TGTGCCAGCACCTGGTTCGACGGAGGTTCCTACGAGCAGTACTTC CASTWFDGGSYEQYF
TRBD2 TRBJ2-5 once TRBV7-2 TGTGCCAGCAGCTTCCTAGCGGGCGATACAGAGACCCAGTACTTC CASSFLAGDTETQYF
NA TRBJ1-6 NA TRBV5-4 TGTGCCAGCAGCTTGGCGCACAGTTCCCCTAATTCACCCCTCCACTTT CASSLAHSSPNSPLHF
NA TRBJ2-7 NA TRBV11-3 TGTGCCAGCAGTAACGGAACCTACGAGCAGTACTTC CASSNGTYEQYF
NA TRBJ1-1 NA TRBV6-5 TGTGCCAGCAGACGGGGGCAGGGTAACACTGAAGCTTTCTTT CASRRGQGNTEAFF
TRBD2 TRBJ2-7 NA TRBV4-1 TGCGCCAGCAGCCAACCGGGGCTAGCGGGGGAAAACGAGCAGTACTTC CASSQPGLAGENEQYF
NA TRBJ2-3 NA TRBV30 TGTGCCTGGACCTTGGCAGGCGGAAGCACAGATACGCAGTATTTT CAWTLAGGSTDTQYF
NA TRBJ1-6 NA TRBV5-1 TGCGCCAGCGCTAACGCTGGGACAAATAATTCACCCCTCCACTTT CASANAGTNNSPLHF
NA TRBJ1-2 once TRBV27 TGTGCCAGCAGCCTTCGGGATACTAACTATGGCTACACCTTC CASSLRDTNYGYTF
NA TRBJ2-1 NA TRBV6-6 TGTGCCAGCAGGACGGACGGGAACTCCTACAATGAGCAGTTCTTC CASRTDGNSYNEQFF